The sequence of this T cell receptor beta chain was determined in a study of cytomegalovirus exposure and HLA in healthy donors. In germline, CDR1 is KGHSH, CDR2 LQKENI. V shed 3 bases and J 0 bases; nucleotides not matched to a gene: 1. This CDR3 comprises 14 residues. PCR primers comprised 60 Vbeta and 13 Jbeta primers. Clones were read by immunoSEQ multiplex PCR, and TCRdb kept only the in-frame ones, dropping some. Of under 200,000 clones in the sample, approximately 80% are singletons; the top ten hold approximately 2.9%. Sequenced material: PBMCs. The TCR was taken from a woman aged 35 to 49 in good health and CMV-seropositive. This chain connects TRBV18 to TRBJ2-5; 7 bases fit TRBD1. The CDR3 coding sequence is TGTGCCAGCTCACCCGGACAGGACCAAGAGACCCAGTACTTC. Translation: CASSPGQDQETQYF.